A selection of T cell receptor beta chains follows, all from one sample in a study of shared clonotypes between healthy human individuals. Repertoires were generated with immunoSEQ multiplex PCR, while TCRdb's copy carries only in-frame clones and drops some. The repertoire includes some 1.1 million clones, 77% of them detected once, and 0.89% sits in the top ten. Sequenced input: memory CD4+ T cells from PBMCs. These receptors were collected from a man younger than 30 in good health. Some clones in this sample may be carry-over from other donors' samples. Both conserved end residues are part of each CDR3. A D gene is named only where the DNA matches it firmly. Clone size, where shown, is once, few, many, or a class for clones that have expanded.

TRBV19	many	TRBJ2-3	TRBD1	TGTGCCACCGAGGGAAGGACAGGGGTGACAGATACGCAGTATTTT	CATEGRTGVTDTQYF
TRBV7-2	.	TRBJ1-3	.	TGTGCCAGCAGCTTAGCCCCAGCTCGAAACACCATATATTTT	CASSLAPARNTIYF
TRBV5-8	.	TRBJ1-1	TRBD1	TGTGCCAGCAGCTGGAGGGCGACAGGGGAAAACACTGAAGCTTTCTTT	CASSWRATGENTEAFF
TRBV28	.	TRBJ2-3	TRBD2	TGTGCCAGCAGTCTGGGACTAGCGGGTTACACAGATACGCAGTATTTT	CASSLGLAGYTDTQYF
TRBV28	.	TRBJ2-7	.	TGTGTTGTGATTACCTCCTACGAGCAGTACTTC	CVVITSYEQYF
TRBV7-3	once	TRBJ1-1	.	TGTGCCAGCAGCTTTGATATGAACACTGAAGCTTTCTTT	CASSFDMNTEAFF
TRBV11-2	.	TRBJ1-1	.	TGTGCCAGCAGCTTTAAAAAAGGAAGCATGAACACTGAAGCTTTCTTT	CASSFKKGSMNTEAFF
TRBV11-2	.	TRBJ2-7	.	TGTGCCAGCAGCTTAGGTGGAGGTGCGACAGGCACTTACGAGCGGTACTTC	CASSLGGGATGTYERYF
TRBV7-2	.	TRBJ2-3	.	TGTGCCAGCAGCTTAGTTAGGGGCGGCAGCACAGATACGCAGTATTTT	CASSLVRGGSTDTQYF
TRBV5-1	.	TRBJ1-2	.	TGCGCCAGCAGCTTGGGACCGAACTTCTATGGCTACACCTTC	CASSLGPNFYGYTF
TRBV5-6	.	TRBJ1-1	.	TGTGCCAGCAGCCGGGGGAGATGGGGGAACACTGAAGCTTTCTTT	CASSRGRWGNTEAFF
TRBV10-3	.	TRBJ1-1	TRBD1	TGTGCCATCAGGGTAACCGGGACAGGGGGGGGAACTGAAGCTTTCTTT	CAIRVTGTGGGTEAFF
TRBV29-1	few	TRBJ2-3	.	TGCAGCGTTGAACCGGGTGGAGGAGATACGCAGTATTTT	CSVEPGGGDTQYF
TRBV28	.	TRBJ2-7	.	TGTGCCAGCATGGATGGGGGCCCGGCGTTGTACGAGCAGTACTTC	CASMDGGPALYEQYF
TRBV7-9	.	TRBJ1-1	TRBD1	TGTGCCAGCAGCTTACAGGGGGGCCAGGGCACTGAAGCTTTCTTT	CASSLQGGQGTEAFF
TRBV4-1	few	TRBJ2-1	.	TGCGCCAGCAGCCTTTCCCTCGGACTAGGGGGGAGGACCTACAATGAGCAGTTCTTC	CASSLSLGLGGRTYNEQFF
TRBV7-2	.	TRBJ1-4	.	TGTGCCAGCAGTCCCAGAGCCGGGGGTGTTGGTGAAAAACTGTTTTTT	CASSPRAGGVGEKLFF
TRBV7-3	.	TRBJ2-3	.	TGTGCCAGCAGCGCTAGCTCAGATACGCAGTATTTT	CASSASSDTQYF
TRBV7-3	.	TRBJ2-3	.	TGTGCCAGCAGCCTCGGGGTCAGCACAGATACGCAGTATTTT	CASSLGVSTDTQYF
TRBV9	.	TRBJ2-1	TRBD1	TGTGCCAGCAGCGTGGGACAGGGGGCGTACAATGAGCAGTTCTTC	CASSVGQGAYNEQFF
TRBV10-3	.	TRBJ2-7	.	TGTGCCATCAGTGTGCAGAGCTCCTACGAGCAGTACTTC	CAISVQSSYEQYF
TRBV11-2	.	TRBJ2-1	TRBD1	TGTGCCAGCAGCTTAGGGACAGGGAAAGTCAGTGAGCAGTTCTTC	CASSLGTGKVSEQFF
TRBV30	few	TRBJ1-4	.	TGTGCCTGGAGTCGAGGGGCAAGGGGCAGGACTAATGAAAAACTGTTTTTT	CAWSRGARGRTNEKLFF
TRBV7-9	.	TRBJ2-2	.	TGTGCCAGCAGCTTAATGGCCCCTGGATCTACCGGGGAGCTGTTTTTT	CASSLMAPGSTGELFF
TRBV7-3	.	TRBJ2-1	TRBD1	TGTGCCAGCAGCTTCGACAGGGGCCCTTGGAATGAGCAGTTCTTC	CASSFDRGPWNEQFF
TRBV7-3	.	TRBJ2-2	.	TGTGCCAGCAGCTTAATTGGCGTAAAAAGGGCCGGGGAGCTGTTTTTT	CASSLIGVKRAGELFF
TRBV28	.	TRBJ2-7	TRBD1	TGTGCCAGCAGCACCGTCGGGACAGGGAGCTACGAGCAGTACTTC	CASSTVGTGSYEQYF